What follows are 8 T cell receptor beta chains derived from one specimen sequenced in a study of control samples from healthy donors and cancer patients. The assay was immunoSEQ multiplex PCR, and TCRdb's table has in-frame clones only and misses some. Of about 24,000 clones in the sample, about 83% were seen once. Sequencing was done on a sample of PBMCs. The receptors were sampled from a man aged 55 to 70 with head and neck cancer.

The chain couples TRBV13 to TRBJ2-1; D tentatively fits TRBD1 or TRBD2 (5 bases each). CDR1 PRHDT and CDR2 FYEKMQ come from the germline V gene (reference sequence). The CDR3 runs to 14 residues. V was clipped by 0 bases and J by 6 bases, with 9 bases between them. CDR3 amino acids: CASSLGRGVNEQFF. The DNA of the CDR3 is TGTGCCAGCAGCTTAGGTAGAGGGGTCAATGAGCAGTTCTTC. Complete variable domain (other parts from reference TRBV13 and TRBJ2-1): AAGVIQSPRHLIKEKRETATLKCYPIPRHDTVYWYQQGPGQDPQFLISFYEKMQSDKGSIPDRFSAQQFSDYHSELNMSSLELGDSALYFCASSLGRGVNEQFFGPGTRLTVL.

The rearrangement links TRBV7-2 to TRBJ2-7; TRBD1 aligns across 8 bases. This CDR3 is 15 amino acids long. V gave up 7 bases and J gave up 0 bases; unmatched junction bases: 8. Germline V gene sequence: CDR1 SGHTA, CDR2 FQGNSA. This chain's CDR3 is CASTLRQGASYEQYF. For the CDR3, the DNA is TGTGCCAGCACCTTGAGGCAGGGGGCCTCCTACGAGCAGTACTTC.

The chain has TRBV6-5 and TRBJ1-2; TRBD1 matches 8 bases. V gave up 2 bases and J gave up 2 bases; unmatched junction bases: 1. The CDR3 sequence is 14 residues long. Germline V lookup: CDR1 MNHEY, CDR2 SVGAGI. The CDR3 loop is CASSYGQGNYGYTF. CDR3 bases: TGTGCCAGCAGTTACGGACAGGGAAACTATGGCTACACCTTC.

The chain links TRBV5-5 to TRBJ1-2, with TRBD1 as a possible D gene (6 bases). There are 15 residues in the CDR3. Germline CDR1 SGHKS, CDR2 YYEKEE (reference sequence). V lost 0 bases, J lost 2 bases, and 11 bases lay in between. The CDR3 nucleotides are TGTGCCAGCAGCTTGGAAACAGGGTGGAACTATGGCTACACCTTC. Translation gives CASSLETGWNYGYTF. The variable domain in full, with the rest retrieved from reference TRBV5-5 and TRBJ1-2, is DAGVTQSPTHLIKTRGQQVTLRCSPISGHKSVSWYQQVLGQGPQFIFQYYEKEERGRGNFPDRFSARQFPNYSSELNVNALLLGDSALYLCASSLETGWNYGYTFGSGTRLTVV.

The chain links TRBV2 to TRBJ2-7; 8 bases line up with TRBD1. The V gene end was trimmed by 5 bases and the J gene end by 3 bases; junction bases not matched to a gene: 6. The CDR3 runs to 14 residues. Germline assignment: CDR1 SNHLY and CDR2 FYNNEI. The CDR3 DNA reads as TGTGCCAGCAGTAGTCAGGGGGCCGACTACGAGCAGTACTTC. It is translated as CASSSQGADYEQYF.

The CDR3 DNA reads TGTGCCACCAGCAGGGACCTAGCGGGAGGATTCACAGATACGCAGTATTTT. The encoded protein is CATSRDLAGGFTDTQYF. J is TRBJ2-3 and V is TRBV15, with 11 bases that match TRBD2. The germline CDR1 and CDR2 sequences are LNHNV and YYDKDF (reference sequence). The CDR3 has 17 amino acids. V trimming: 3 bases; J trimming: 2 bases; junction bases outside the gene matches: 7.

The J gene is TRBJ1-2, the V gene TRBV10-3; D not certain. V was cut by 3 bases and J by 7 bases, with 9 bases left in between. Per germline, CDR1 ENHRY and CDR2 SYGVKD. This CDR3 has 12 residues. Here the CDR3 reads CAISEMGGGYTF. Written as DNA, the CDR3 is TGTGCCATCAGTGAAATGGGTGGTGGCTACACCTTC.

The chain is built from TRBV4-1 and TRBJ2-4, with 10 positions matching TRBD1. Losses at the gene ends were 0 bases for V and 0 bases for J; bases not matched to a gene: 5. This CDR3 region has 18 residues. CDR1 is MGHRA, CDR2 YSYEKL, per germline. The chain's CDR3 is CASSQDTRTGGAKNIQYF. The CDR3 DNA reads as TGCGCCAGCAGCCAAGATACCCGGACAGGGGGAGCCAAAAACATTCAGTACTTC.